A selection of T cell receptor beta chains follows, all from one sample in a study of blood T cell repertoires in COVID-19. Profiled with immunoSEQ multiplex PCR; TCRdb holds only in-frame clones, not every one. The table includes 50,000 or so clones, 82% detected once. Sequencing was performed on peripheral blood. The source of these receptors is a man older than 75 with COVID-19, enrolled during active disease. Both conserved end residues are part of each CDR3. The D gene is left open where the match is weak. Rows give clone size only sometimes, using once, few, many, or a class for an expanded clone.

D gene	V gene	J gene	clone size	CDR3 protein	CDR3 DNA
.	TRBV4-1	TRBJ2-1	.	CAFAASLSSYNEQFF	TGCGCCTTTGCCGCTAGCCTCAGCTCCTACAATGAGCAGTTCTTC
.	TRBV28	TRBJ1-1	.	CASSLRGTMNTEAFF	TGTGCCAGCAGCCTGAGGGGGACCATGAACACTGAAGCTTTCTTT
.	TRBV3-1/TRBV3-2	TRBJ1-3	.	CASSQGSGNTIYF	TGTGCCAGCAGCCAAGGGAGTGGAAACACCATATATTTT
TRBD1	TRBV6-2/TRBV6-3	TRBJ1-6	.	CASSGTARINSPLHF	TGTGCCAGCAGTGGGACAGCGCGGATTAATTCACCCCTCCACTTT
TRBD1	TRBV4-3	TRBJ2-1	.	CASSQGRQGADNEQFF	TGCGCCAGCAGCCAAGGGAGACAGGGGGCAGACAATGAGCAGTTCTTC
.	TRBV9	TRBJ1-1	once	CASSVATNTEAFF	TGTGCCAGCAGCGTAGCGACTAACACTGAAGCTTTCTTT
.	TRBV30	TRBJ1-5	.	CAWSVQGVGNQPQHF	TGTGCCTGGAGTGTACAGGGTGTAGGCAATCAGCCCCAGCATTTT
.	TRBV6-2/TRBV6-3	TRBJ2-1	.	CASSFPGREQFF	TGTGCCAGCAGTTTCCCGGGTCGGGAGCAGTTCTTC
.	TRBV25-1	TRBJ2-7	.	CASSSGELYEQYF	TGTGCCAGCAGCTCAGGGGAACTCTACGAGCAGTACTTC
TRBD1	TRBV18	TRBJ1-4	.	CASSLGGGQSPEKLFF	TGTGCCAGCTCACTTGGAGGGGGCCAGTCTCCCGAAAAACTGTTTTTT
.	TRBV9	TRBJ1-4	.	CASSPSPPGGSNEKLFF	TGTGCCAGCAGCCCCTCACCGCCGGGGGGGAGCAATGAAAAACTGTTTTTT
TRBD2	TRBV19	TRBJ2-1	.	CASSRTSGEYNEQFF	TGTGCCAGTAGTAGAACTAGCGGGGAATACAATGAGCAGTTCTTC
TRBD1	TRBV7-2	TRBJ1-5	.	CASSSQGAYQPQHF	TGTGCCAGCAGCTCACAGGGGGCGTATCAGCCCCAGCATTTT
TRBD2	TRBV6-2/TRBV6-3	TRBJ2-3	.	CASSSRTSGILDTQYF	TGTGCCAGCAGTTCCCGGACTAGCGGGATACTAGATACGCAGTATTTT
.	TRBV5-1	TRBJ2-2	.	CASSQTLANTGELFF	TGCGCCAGCAGCCAGACTTTAGCGAACACCGGGGAGCTGTTTTTT
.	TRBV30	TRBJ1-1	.	CAWSVALNTEAFF	TGTGCCTGGAGTGTAGCCCTGAACACTGAAGCTTTCTTT
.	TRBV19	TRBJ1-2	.	CASSTSGVSSGYTF	TGTGCCAGTAGCACTTCAGGGGTCTCGTCTGGCTACACCTTC
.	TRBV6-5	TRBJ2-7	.	CASRGGVSSYEQYF	TGTGCCAGCAGAGGCGGGGTGAGCTCCTACGAGCAGTACTTC
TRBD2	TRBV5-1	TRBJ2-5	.	CASSRTRLETQYF	TGCGCCAGCAGTCGGACTAGATTGGAGACCCAGTACTTC
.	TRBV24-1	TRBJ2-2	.	CATSSGRTNTGELFF	TGTGCCACCAGTTCAGGGCGAACGAACACCGGGGAGCTGTTTTTT
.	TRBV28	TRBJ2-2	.	CASSLSGSGELFF	TGTGCCAGCAGTTTATCAGGGTCCGGGGAGCTGTTTTTT
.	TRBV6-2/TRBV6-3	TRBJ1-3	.	CASSYGRQTGNTIYF	TGTGCCAGCAGTTACGGTCGACAGACAGGAAACACCATATATTTT
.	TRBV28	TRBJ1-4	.	CASSYLTVNEKLFF	TGTGCCAGCAGTTATCTGACAGTAAATGAAAAACTGTTTTTT
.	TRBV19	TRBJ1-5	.	CASSIDRSRSGVDYSNQPQHF	TGTGCCAGTAGTATAGATCGATCGCGCTCGGGGGTCGATTATAGCAATCAGCCCCAGCATTTT